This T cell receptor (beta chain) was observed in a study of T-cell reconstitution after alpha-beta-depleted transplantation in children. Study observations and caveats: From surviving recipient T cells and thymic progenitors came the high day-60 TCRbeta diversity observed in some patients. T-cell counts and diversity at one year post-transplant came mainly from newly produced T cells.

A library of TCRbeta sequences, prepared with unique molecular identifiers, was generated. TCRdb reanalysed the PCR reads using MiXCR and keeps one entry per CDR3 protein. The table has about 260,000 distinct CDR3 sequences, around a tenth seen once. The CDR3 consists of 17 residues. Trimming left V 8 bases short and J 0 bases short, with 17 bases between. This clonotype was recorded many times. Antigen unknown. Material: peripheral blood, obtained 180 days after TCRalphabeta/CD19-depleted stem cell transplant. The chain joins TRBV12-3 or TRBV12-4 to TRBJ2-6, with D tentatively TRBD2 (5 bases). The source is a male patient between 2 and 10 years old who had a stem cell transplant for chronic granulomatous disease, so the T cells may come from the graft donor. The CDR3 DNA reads TGTGCCAGCCTCCCTAGGACTTTTAGCTCTGGGGCCAACGTCCTGACTTTC. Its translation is CASLPRTFSSGANVLTF.